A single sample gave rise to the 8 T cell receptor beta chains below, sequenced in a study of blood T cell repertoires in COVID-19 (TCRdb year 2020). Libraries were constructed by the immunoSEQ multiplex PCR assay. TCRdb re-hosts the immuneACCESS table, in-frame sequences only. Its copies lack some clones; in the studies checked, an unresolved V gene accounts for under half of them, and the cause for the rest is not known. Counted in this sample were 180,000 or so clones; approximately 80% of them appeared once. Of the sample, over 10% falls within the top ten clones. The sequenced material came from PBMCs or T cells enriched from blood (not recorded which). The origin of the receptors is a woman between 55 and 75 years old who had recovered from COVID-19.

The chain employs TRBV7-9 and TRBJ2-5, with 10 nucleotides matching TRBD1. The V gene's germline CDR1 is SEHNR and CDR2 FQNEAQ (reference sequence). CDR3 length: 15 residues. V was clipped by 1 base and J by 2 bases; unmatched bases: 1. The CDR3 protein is CASSLVGQGQETQYF. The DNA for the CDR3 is TGTGCCAGCAGCTTAGTGGGACAGGGGCAAGAGACCCAGTACTTC. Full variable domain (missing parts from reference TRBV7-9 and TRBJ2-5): DTGVSQNPRHKITKRGQNVTFRCDPISEHNRLYWYRQTLGQGPEFLTYFQNEAQLEKSRLLSDRFSAERPKGSFSTLEIQRTEQGDSAMYLCASSLVGQGQETQYFGPGTRLLVL.

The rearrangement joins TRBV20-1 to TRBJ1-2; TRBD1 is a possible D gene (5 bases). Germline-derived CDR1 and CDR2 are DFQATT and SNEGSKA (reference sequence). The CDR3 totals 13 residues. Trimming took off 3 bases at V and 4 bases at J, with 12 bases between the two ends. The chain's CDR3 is CSASEQGGYGYTF. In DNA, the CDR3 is TGCAGTGCTAGTGAGCAGGGAGGCTATGGCTACACCTTC.

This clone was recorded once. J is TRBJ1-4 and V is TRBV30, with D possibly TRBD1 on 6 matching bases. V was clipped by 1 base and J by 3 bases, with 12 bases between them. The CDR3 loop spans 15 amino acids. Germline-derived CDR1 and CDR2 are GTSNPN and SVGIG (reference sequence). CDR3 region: CAWSASAGANEKLFF. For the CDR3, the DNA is TGTGCCTGGAGTGCCTCGGCAGGGGCTAATGAAAAACTGTTTTTT.

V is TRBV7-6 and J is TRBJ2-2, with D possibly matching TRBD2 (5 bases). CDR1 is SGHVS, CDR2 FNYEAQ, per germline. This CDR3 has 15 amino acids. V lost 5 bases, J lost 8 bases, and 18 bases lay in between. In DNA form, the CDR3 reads TGTGCCAGCAGCCCCTGGACTGGATCTCGGGGGGAGCTGTTTTTT. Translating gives CASSPWTGSRGELFF.

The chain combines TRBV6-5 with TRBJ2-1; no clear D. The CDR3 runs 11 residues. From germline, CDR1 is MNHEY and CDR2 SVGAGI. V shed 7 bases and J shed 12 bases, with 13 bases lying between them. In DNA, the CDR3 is TGTGCCAGCACCTTTTTATCGGGGCAGTTCTTC. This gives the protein CASTFLSGQFF.

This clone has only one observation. DNA for the CDR3: TGTGCCAGCAGTATCCAGGGGGCCGACGAGACCCAGTACTTC. This codes for CASSIQGADETQYF. This chain joins TRBV28 and TRBJ2-5; 8 bases align to TRBD1. Per the germline V gene, CDR1 is MDHEN and CDR2 is SYDVKM. The junction had 7 bases not matched to a gene; V was cut back by 5 bases and J by 5 bases. There are 14 residues in the CDR3.

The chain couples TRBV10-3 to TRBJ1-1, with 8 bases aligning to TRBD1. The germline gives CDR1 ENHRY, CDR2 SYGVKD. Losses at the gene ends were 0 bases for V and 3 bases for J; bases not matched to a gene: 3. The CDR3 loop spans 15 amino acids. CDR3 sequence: CAISESGQGDTEAFF. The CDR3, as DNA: TGTGCCATCAGTGAGTCAGGACAGGGAGACACTGAAGCTTTCTTT.

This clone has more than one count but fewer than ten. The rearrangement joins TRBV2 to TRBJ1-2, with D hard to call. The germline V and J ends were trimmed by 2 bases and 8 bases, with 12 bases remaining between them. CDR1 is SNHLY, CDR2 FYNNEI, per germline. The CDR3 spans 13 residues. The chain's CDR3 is CASSEMGSGGYTF. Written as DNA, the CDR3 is TGTGCCAGCAGTGAAATGGGGTCGGGAGGCTACACCTTC.